This TCR beta chain is from a study of blood T cell repertoires in COVID-19. The wider study: Samples taken during acute and convalescent COVID-19 were collected in the United States, Italy and Spain. Sample material is recorded as cDNA or gDNA derived from T cells, B-cell-depleted T cells, or PBMCs.

Profiled with immunoSEQ multiplex PCR; TCRdb holds only in-frame clones, not every one. The data show fewer than 500,000 clones, approximately 90% seen once. Participants came from 24 US areas, aged about 18 to 90 years. CDR3 length equals 14 residues. Per the germline V gene, CDR1 is SGDLS and CDR2 is YYNGEE. V shed 0 bases and J 11 bases; nucleotides not matched to a gene: 6. The chain is built from TRBV9 and TRBJ1-1; 11 nucleotides line up with TRBD1. Source material: PBMCs or T cells enriched from blood (not recorded which). This receptor was obtained from a woman between 18 and 30 years old with acute COVID-19. The CDR3: CASSVGRTGGFAFF. The DNA for the CDR3 is TGTGCCAGCAGCGTAGGGCGGACAGGGGGCTTTGCTTTCTTT.